The 27 T cell receptor beta chains below were found in one sample sequenced in a study of cytomegalovirus exposure and HLA in healthy donors. 13 Jbeta primers and 60 Vbeta primers were used for the PCR. The repertoire was sequenced with immunoSEQ multiplex PCR; TCRdb's copy has only in-frame clones and lacks some. The sample contains 85,000 to 100,000 clones, over 65% of which appear only once. Sequenced material: PBMCs. All receptors come from a man aged 55 to 70 in good health and CMV-seropositive.

This chain connects TRBV5-1 to TRBJ1-2; D unclear. Germline CDR1 and CDR2: SGHRS and YFSETQ. The germline V and J ends were trimmed by 4 bases and 4 bases, with 20 bases remaining between them. The CDR3 consists of 16 residues. The DNA of the CDR3 is TGCGCCAGCAGCCTCGGACGGCTTGCGGGCGTCTATGGCTACACCTTC. Residues: CASSLGRLAGVYGYTF.

J is TRBJ2-1 and V is TRBV28; D might be TRBD2 (7 bases). Germline V gives CDR1 MDHEN, CDR2 SYDVKM. The CDR3 sequence is 15 residues long. V shed 7 bases and J shed 4 bases, with 17 bases lying between them. CDR3 residues: CASTPREGGYNEQFF. CDR3 nucleotides: TGTGCCAGCACCCCCAGGGAGGGGGGTTACAATGAGCAGTTCTTC.

This clone was seen only once. V gene TRBV5-4 combines with J gene TRBJ2-7, with 8 bases aligning to TRBD1. V was clipped by 4 bases and J by 3 bases; unmatched bases: 12. This CDR3 is built from 16 residues. Per germline, CDR1 SGHNT and CDR2 YYREEE (reference sequence). CDR3 sequence: CASSPGSLGQGYEQYF. The CDR3 region has the DNA TGTGCCAGCAGCCCCGGATCCCTAGGACAGGGCTACGAGCAGTACTTC.

The genes are TRBV28 and TRBJ2-7; 8 bases fit TRBD1. This CDR3 contains 13 residues. Germline CDR1 is MDHEN and CDR2 is SYDVKM. The trim removed 6 bases at V and 4 bases at J, leaving 5 bases unmatched. CDR3: CASSSDRVYEQYF. The DNA of the CDR3 is TGTGCCAGCAGCTCGGACAGGGTATACGAGCAGTACTTC.

The rearrangement links TRBV30 to TRBJ1-4; a possible D gene is TRBD1 (6 bases). This CDR3 spans 12 amino acids. Trimming pared 8 bases from V and 7 bases from J, leaving 14 bases between. Germline CDR1 and CDR2: GTSNPN and SVGIG (reference sequence). CDR3 bases: TGTGCCGCACAGGGTCGTAGTGAAAAACTGTTTTTT. It translates to CAAQGRSEKLFF.

This clone has just a few counts. J is TRBJ2-7 and V is TRBV6-5, with D perhaps matching TRBD2 (7 bases). V was cut by 8 bases and J by 5 bases, with 22 bases left in between. There are 15 residues in the CDR3. Germline V gene data show CDR1 as MNHEY and CDR2 as SVGAGI. Written as DNA, the CDR3 is TGTGCCAGCGGCCTGGTTTGGCAGGGGAGGGACGAGCAGTACTTC. Translated: CASGLVWQGRDEQYF.

The chain couples TRBV11-2 to TRBJ1-4; 11 nucleotides match TRBD1. Germline V gives CDR1 SGHAT, CDR2 FQNNGV. The CDR3 consists of 15 residues. Unmatched junction bases numbered 5, after V lost 4 bases and J lost 7 bases. The CDR3 region has the DNA TGTGCCAGCAGCTATCCGGGACAGGGGGGTGAAAAACTGTTTTTT. Translating it yields CASSYPGQGGEKLFF.

This rearrangement joins TRBV2 to TRBJ1-2, with no clear D. The CDR3 sequence is 15 residues long. Germline V gene lookup returns CDR1 SNHLY and CDR2 FYNNEI. Trimming cost V 5 bases and J 1 base, with 14 bases left between them. CDR3 region: CASSSWRQDNYGYTF. The CDR3 region has the DNA TGTGCCAGCAGTTCTTGGAGGCAGGATAACTATGGCTACACCTTC.

The chain combines TRBV7-9 with TRBJ2-5, with D maybe TRBD1 (6 bases). The CDR3 sequence is 14 residues long. CDR1 is SEHNR and CDR2 is FQNEAQ in the germline V gene (reference sequence). V lost 4 bases and J 6 bases, leaving 15 bases between the germline ends. The CDR3 bases are TGTGCCAGCAGCTCACGGGACAAGGGCCAGACCCAGTACTTC. This gives the protein CASSSRDKGQTQYF.

The V and J genes are TRBV4-2 and TRBJ2-7, with TRBD1 matching 7 bases. This CDR3 contains 13 residues. Looked up from germline, CDR1 is LGHNA and CDR2 is YNFKEQ. V lost 4 bases, J lost 3 bases, and 3 bases stayed unmatched. The CDR3 loop reads CASSPWTGYEQYF. CDR3 nucleotide sequence: TGTGCCAGCAGCCCGTGGACAGGCTACGAGCAGTACTTC.

Here the CDR3 reads CASSNGQGGNEQYF. The CDR3 DNA follows: TGCGCCAGCAGTAACGGACAGGGTGGGAACGAGCAGTACTTC. The chain uses TRBV5-1 and TRBJ2-7; 8 bases align to TRBD1. From germline, CDR1 is SGHRS and CDR2 YFSETQ. The CDR3 loop spans 14 amino acids. J lost 5 bases, V lost 5 bases, and 9 bases had no gene match.

The chain's CDR3 is CASSENPLAGPSTDTQYF. DNA of the CDR3: TGTGCCAGCAGTGAAAACCCGCTAGCGGGGCCCAGTACAGATACGCAGTATTTT. The chain combines TRBV6-1 with TRBJ2-3; 9 nucleotides align to TRBD2. This CDR3 has 18 amino acids. V shed 2 bases and J 3 bases; nucleotides not matched to a gene: 12. Germline V gene data show CDR1 as MNHNS and CDR2 as SASEGT.

The chain combines TRBV9 with TRBJ2-6; D not certain. The CDR3 has 16 residues. Per germline, CDR1 SGDLS and CDR2 YYNGEE. The V end was cut by 3 bases, the J end by 0 bases, with 10 bases between. The CDR3 nucleotides are TGTGCCAGCAGCGAAAGCTACAGCTCTGGGGCCAACGTCCTGACTTTC. It specifies CASSESYSSGANVLTF.

V usage is TRBV29-1 and J usage is TRBJ2-7; TRBD1 agrees at 7 bases. The ends lost 7 bases at V and 4 bases at J; junction bases unmatched: 16. Germline V gives CDR1 SQVTM, CDR2 ANQGSEA. The CDR3 spans 15 residues. CDR3 nucleotide sequence: TGCAGCGCCTTTGGGCCCGGGACAGAGGATTACGAGCAGTACTTC. Encoded protein: CSAFGPGTEDYEQYF.

The gene calls are TRBV19 and TRBJ2-1; 10 bases are shared with TRBD2. Germline V CDR1 and CDR2: LNHDA, SQIVND (reference sequence). Trimming took 4 bases from V and 2 from J; bases not matched to a gene: 5. This CDR3 is 16 amino acids long. The DNA for the CDR3 is TGTGCCAGTAGTACCTCTAGCGGGGGACCCTACAATGAGCAGTTCTTC. As protein: CASSTSSGGPYNEQFF.

On this clone: Other nucleotide sequences from this sample produce the same CDR3. The rearrangement uses TRBV19 and TRBJ1-6; unclear D gene. Trimming pared 3 bases from V and 8 bases from J, leaving 11 bases between. The CDR3 contains 14 residues. The germline V gene has CDR1 LNHDA and CDR2 SQIVND (reference sequence). CDR3 region: CASSIGGVDSPLHF. The DNA of the CDR3 is TGTGCCAGTAGTATCGGCGGCGTGGATTCACCCCTCCACTTT.

V is TRBV5-4 and J is TRBJ2-3, with 8 bases that match TRBD2. The J segment lost 3 bases and the V segment lost 0 bases, leaving 15 bases of the junction unmatched. The V gene's germline CDR1 is SGHNT and CDR2 YYREEE (reference sequence). The CDR3 spans 19 residues. CDR3 bases: TGTGCCAGCAGCTTGGGGCTTCGGCAAGCGGGGGTTAAGACAGATACGCAGTATTTT. Translating it yields CASSLGLRQAGVKTDTQYF.

This clone was observed a few times. The chain carries TRBV29-1 and TRBJ1-1; D is unresolved. Between the trimmed V and J ends, which lost 0 bases and 6 bases, there was a span of 11 bases. CDR1 and CDR2 from the germline V gene are SQVTM and ANQGSEA. This CDR3 contains 13 residues. DNA for the CDR3: TGCAGCGTTGAAGACGGGGTGAGGGCTGAAGCTTTCTTT. It translates to CSVEDGVRAEAFF.

The V call is TRBV7-2, the J call TRBJ1-2, with 7 bases identical to TRBD1. The CDR3 runs to 14 residues. V gave up 5 bases and J gave up 4 bases; unmatched junction bases: 7. Per the germline V gene, CDR1 is SGHTA and CDR2 is FQGNSA. CDR3 sequence: CASSQTGPLYGYTF. DNA of the CDR3: TGTGCCAGCAGCCAGACAGGGCCGCTCTATGGCTACACCTTC.

The chain uses TRBV19 and TRBJ1-1, with 7 nucleotides matching TRBD1. This CDR3 contains 16 residues. Per germline, CDR1 LNHDA and CDR2 SQIVND (reference sequence). V lost 3 bases to trimming and J lost 9 bases; unmatched junction nucleotides: 16. The CDR3 coding sequence is TGTGCCAGTAGTATTTACCCGAATTTGCGACAGGGTAAAGCTTTCTTT. This translates into CASSIYPNLRQGKAFF.

Concerning this clone: This CDR3 is also generated by other DNA sequences in the sample. The CDR3 spells CASSVSGHPLSSGNTIYF. The CDR3 DNA follows: TGTGCCAGCAGCGTCAGTGGACACCCGTTAAGCTCTGGAAACACCATATATTTT. The V and J genes are TRBV9 and TRBJ1-3, with D perhaps TRBD1 (5 bases). The CDR3 loop spans 18 amino acids. The V gene lost 2 bases and the J gene lost 0 bases, with 18 bases spanning the gap. Germline CDR1 is SGDLS and CDR2 is YYNGEE.

The chain combines TRBV6-1 with TRBJ2-1, with D perhaps TRBD2 (5 bases). V lost 3 bases and J 6 bases, leaving 9 bases between the germline ends. This CDR3 has 13 residues. Germline V lookup: CDR1 MNHNS, CDR2 SASEGT. DNA for the CDR3: TGTGCCAGCAGTGACACTAGGGTCAATGAGCAGTTCTTC. This codes for CASSDTRVNEQFF.

V and J are TRBV7-3 and TRBJ2-1, with TRBD1 matching 9 bases. Germline values: CDR1 SGHTA, CDR2 FQGTGA. The CDR3 is 16 amino acids. J gave up 8 bases and V 5 bases, and 13 bases lay outside the gene matches. CDR3 DNA sequence: TGTGCCAGCAGCCTAGTAGGGACAGGGCCCTGGGATGAGCAGTTCTTC. It translates to CASSLVGTGPWDEQFF.

This chain joins TRBV6-6 and TRBJ2-3, with 7 nucleotides matching TRBD2. This CDR3 contains 15 residues. Germline lookup yields CDR1 MNHNY and CDR2 SVGAGI (reference sequence). The trim removed 1 base at V and 3 bases at J, leaving 4 bases unmatched. CDR3 protein: CASSYWTSSTDTQYF. Here the CDR3 DNA reads TGTGCCAGCAGTTACTGGACTAGTTCAACAGATACGCAGTATTTT.

The chain joins TRBV19 to TRBJ2-1, with TRBD1 matching over 12 bases. Trimming cost V 9 bases and J 7 bases; bases outside gene matches: 7. CDR1 is LNHDA, CDR2 SQIVND, per germline (reference sequence). The CDR3 is 14 residues long. CDR3 amino acids: CASLPGQGANEQFF. DNA of the CDR3: TGTGCCAGCCTACCGGGACAGGGGGCAAATGAGCAGTTCTTC.

This chain uses TRBV18 with TRBJ2-3; possible D gene TRBD1, 6 bases. The V and J ends lost 2 bases and 4 bases respectively, with 13 bases between them. This CDR3 comprises 15 residues. The germline CDR1 and CDR2 sequences are KGHSH and LQKENI. DNA of the CDR3: TGTGCCAGCTCACCAACAGGGTTGGGGTCAGATACGCAGTATTTT. Translation: CASSPTGLGSDTQYF.

The rearrangement joins TRBV28 to TRBJ1-6; D uncertain. The CDR3 is 12 amino acids. Between the trimmed V and J ends, which lost 1 base and 13 bases, there was a span of 8 bases. Germline-derived CDR1 and CDR2 are MDHEN and SYDVKM. CDR3 residues: CASSLSQSPLHF. Written as DNA, the CDR3 is TGTGCCAGCAGTTTATCACAGTCCCCCCTCCACTTT.